This TCR beta chain came from a study of cytomegalovirus exposure and HLA in healthy donors. Study outcomes and limitations: Per published reports, the classifier diagnosed cytomegalovirus status with high specificity and sensitivity. A later analysis appeared to link common viral pathogens to several of the most significant clusters. In an earlier analysis, in some 500 donors, most V segments appeared productive either ~87% or ~30% of the time.

13 Jbeta primers and 60 Vbeta primers were used for the PCR. The data were produced by immunoSEQ multiplex PCR, yet TCRdb's version contains in-frame clones alone and is incomplete. Of around 170,000 clones in the sample, around 77% are singletons; the top ten hold around 2.5%. With respect to this clone: The antigen is unknown.

The clonotype was recovered from a man in his fifties or sixties in good health and CMV-seronegative. The sample comprised PBMCs.

CDR3 in DNA: TGTGCCATCAGTGAGTCAACTAGCGTCTCCTACGAGCAGTACTTC. It encodes CAISESTSVSYEQYF. The V gene is TRBV10-3, the J gene TRBJ2-7, with 7 bases matching TRBD2. CDR3 length: 15 amino acids. Germline V lookup: CDR1 ENHRY, CDR2 SYGVKD. Trimming removed 0 bases from V and 0 bases from J; junction bases left unmatched: 2.